This TCR beta chain was captured in a study of blood T cell repertoires in COVID-19. In the study overall: Sites in the United States, Italy and Spain provided acute and convalescent COVID-19 samples. Sample material is recorded as cDNA or gDNA derived from T cells, B-cell-depleted T cells, or PBMCs.

The germline CDR1 and CDR2 sequences are MNHNS and SASEGT. The CDR3 sequence is 15 residues long. After removal of 1 base from V and 8 bases from J, the junction contained 8 bases not matched to a gene. The method was immunoSEQ multiplex PCR; TCRdb's version includes in-frame clones alone and lacks a portion of them. The repertoire holds approximately 19,000 clones, roughly 93% seen once, with about 15% in the top ten. Sequenced material: peripheral blood. The chain has TRBV6-1 and TRBJ1-2, with 9 bases identical to TRBD1. The source of this sequence is a human donor in a cohort sampled during active COVID-19. This CDR3 reads CASSEGYRGLGGYTF. CDR3 DNA: TGTGCCAGCAGTGAAGGCTACAGGGGGCTAGGGGGCTACACCTTC.